A selection of T cell receptor beta chains follows, all from one sample in a study of vaccination and CD4 T cells after COVID-19. Their cognate antigens are unknown. TCRdb fed the PCR reads into MiXCR, producing one record per CDR3 protein. The table includes more than 9,500 distinct CDR3 sequences, 20% detected once. Sequences were derived from CD4+ T cells from blood, cultured in vitro, sampled before SARS-CoV-2 vaccination. These receptors were collected from a human donor who received a COVID-19 vaccine. CDR3s include the opening cysteine and the closing phenylalanine or tryptophan. The D gene is left open where the match is weak. Rows give clone size only sometimes, using once, few, many, or a class for an expanded clone.

D gene,V gene,clone size,J gene,CDR3 protein,CDR3 DNA
-,TRBV2,-,TRBJ1-5,CASSEFRRTISNQPQHF,TGTGCCAGCAGTGAGTTCCGCCGGACAATTAGCAATCAGCCCCAGCATTTT
-,TRBV24-1,-,TRBJ1-2,CATSVKWGRGRNNGYTF,TGTGCCACCAGTGTAAAGTGGGGTAGGGGAAGGAATAATGGCTACACCTTC
TRBD1,TRBV18,few,TRBJ1-2,CASSVRTPGQVKEGYTF,TGTGCCAGCTCCGTTCGAACTCCGGGACAGGTGAAGGAGGGCTACACCTTC
-,TRBV19,medium-sized,TRBJ1-2,CASSIEQGRVHGYTF,TGTGCCAGTAGTATAGAGCAGGGGCGAGTACATGGCTACACCTTC
-,TRBV6-5,few,TRBJ1-1,CASSYSRGTEAFF,TGTGCCAGCAGTTACTCTCGGGGAACTGAAGCTTTCTTT
-,TRBV5-1,-,TRBJ2-5,CASSLALFGEQETQYF,TGCGCCAGCAGCTTGGCCTTGTTCGGGGAACAAGAGACCCAGTACTTC
-,TRBV10-3,few,TRBJ2-1,CAIRGGGGLSNEQFF,TGTGCCATCAGGGGCGGAGGGGGATTATCCAATGAGCAGTTCTTC
-,TRBV12-3/TRBV12-4,few,TRBJ1-5,CASSFQAGSNQPQHF,TGTGCCAGCAGTTTTCAGGCAGGAAGCAATCAGCCCCAGCATTTT
TRBD2,TRBV20-1,few,TRBJ2-2,CSARDLRRGGTGELFF,TGCAGTGCTAGAGATTTAAGGCGGGGAGGGACCGGGGAGCTGTTTTTT
TRBD2,TRBV6-1,few,TRBJ2-3,CASSPRLAGGTDTQYF,TGTGCCAGCAGTCCCAGACTAGCGGGGGGGACAGATACGCAGTATTTT
TRBD1,TRBV5-4,-,TRBJ1-4,CASSDGTVSEKLFF,TGTGCCAGCAGCGACGGGACAGTTTCTGAAAAACTGTTTTTT
-,TRBV19,-,TRBJ2-4,CASSIDRRRIQYF,TGTGCCAGTAGTATAGATCGCAGACGCATTCAGTACTTC
TRBD1,TRBV5-4,few,TRBJ2-1,CASSLGQGYNEQFF,TGTGCCAGCAGCTTAGGACAGGGCTACAATGAGCAGTTCTTC
TRBD2,TRBV6-5,-,TRBJ2-5,CASSYSSGGETQYF,TGTGCCAGCAGTTACTCGTCCGGGGGGGAGACCCAGTACTTC
-,TRBV6-1,few,TRBJ2-7,CASRVGQHYEQYF,TGTGCCAGCAGGGTGGGGCAGCACTACGAGCAGTACTTC
-,TRBV19,few,TRBJ1-3,CASSANTGLGNTIYF,TGTGCCAGTAGTGCCAACACAGGCCTTGGAAACACCATATATTTT
TRBD2,TRBV5-4,-,TRBJ2-5,CASSLGRSGGALETQYF,TGTGCCAGCAGCTTGGGTCGTAGCGGGGGGGCCTTAGAGACCCAGTACTTC
-,TRBV5-6,few,TRBJ1-1,CASSLVTEAFF,TGTGCCAGCAGCTTGGTGACTGAAGCTTTCTTT
TRBD2,TRBV20-1,-,TRBJ2-7,CSAQVAGGYEQYF,TGCAGTGCTCAAGTAGCGGGGGGGTACGAGCAGTACTTC
-,TRBV6-1,few,TRBJ1-2,CASSEDWSTGYTF,TGTGCCAGCAGTGAAGATTGGTCGACGGGCTACACCTTC
-,TRBV19,few,TRBJ2-7,CASSIAGESYEQYF,TGTGCCAGTAGTATAGCGGGGGAGTCCTACGAGCAGTACTTC
TRBD1,TRBV5-4,-,TRBJ1-2,CASSTVSTGGKGYTF,TGTGCCAGCAGCACCGTATCGACAGGGGGGAAGGGCTACACCTTC
-,TRBV25-1,-,TRBJ1-2,CASSRSGGDNYGYTF,TGTGCCAGCAGCCGTTCGGGGGGGGACAACTATGGCTACACCTTC
-,TRBV7-2,-,TRBJ1-2,CASSPNRVRGYTF,TGTGCCAGCAGCCCGAACAGGGTTCGCGGCTACACCTTC
TRBD2,TRBV4-2,few,TRBJ2-5,CASSQGGGQETQYF,TGTGCCAGCAGCCAAGGGGGGGGACAAGAGACCCAGTACTTC
TRBD2,TRBV9,-,TRBJ2-2,CASSTGLAGGTGELFF,TGTGCCAGCAGCACCGGACTAGCGGGGGGCACCGGGGAGCTGTTTTTT
TRBD1,TRBV7-9,-,TRBJ1-2,CASSRTGGSGYTF,TGTGCCAGCAGCAGGACAGGGGGCTCTGGCTACACCTTC
-,TRBV11-3,few,TRBJ2-5,CASSPGEDSIGTQYF,TGTGCCAGCAGCCCCGGGGAGGACAGTATAGGGACCCAGTACTTC
-,TRBV9,-,TRBJ2-7,CASSVGAAGEQYF,TGTGCCAGCAGCGTAGGGGCGGCGGGCGAGCAGTACTTC
TRBD1,TRBV20-1,medium-sized,TRBJ1-2,CSAARDRVDYGYTF,TGCAGTGCTGCACGGGACAGGGTGGACTATGGCTACACCTTC
TRBD1,TRBV7-2,-,TRBJ1-6,CASSLRPGGRGYNSPLHF,TGTGCCAGCAGCTTACGTCCTGGCGGCAGGGGGTATAATTCACCCCTCCACTTT
TRBD1,TRBV11-3,few,TRBJ2-5,CASSPNRGRETQYF,TGTGCCAGCAGCCCCAACAGGGGGCGGGAGACCCAGTACTTC
-,TRBV7-9,few,TRBJ2-4,CASSLSGNAIQYF,TGTGCCAGCAGCTTATCGGGGAACGCCATTCAGTACTTC
-,TRBV2,few,TRBJ2-1,CASSRNTGLGYNEQFF,TGTGCCAGCAGTCGTAATACAGGGTTAGGGTACAATGAGCAGTTCTTC
-,TRBV5-4,few,TRBJ2-3,CASSLGSPTDTQYF,TGTGCCAGCAGCTTGGGTTCGCCCACAGATACGCAGTATTTT
-,TRBV5-4,-,TRBJ1-2,CASSLQGGRNYGYTF,TGTGCCAGCAGCTTGCAGGGAGGTAGGAACTATGGCTACACCTTC
-,TRBV7-9,-,TRBJ1-1,CASSLGINTEAFF,TGTGCCAGCAGCTTAGGGATAAACACTGAAGCTTTCTTT
TRBD2,TRBV24-1,-,TRBJ2-1,CATNSGGAWNEQFF,TGTGCCACCAACTCCGGGGGGGCCTGGAATGAGCAGTTCTTC
-,TRBV20-1,medium-sized,TRBJ1-2,CSARVRDRDGYTF,TGCAGTGCTAGAGTTCGGGATAGGGATGGCTACACCTTC
-,TRBV2,-,TRBJ1-1,CASSEWQGNTEAFF,TGTGCCAGCAGTGAATGGCAGGGGAACACTGAAGCTTTCTTT
-,TRBV20-1,-,TRBJ2-1,CSAKDSLGEPPYNEQFF,TGCAGTGCAAAAGACTCGTTGGGGGAGCCGCCCTACAATGAGCAGTTCTTC
-,TRBV3-1,-,TRBJ2-3,CASSQDRQGGTDTQYF,TGTGCCAGCAGCCAAGATCGTCAGGGGGGGACAGATACGCAGTATTTT
-,TRBV6-5,few,TRBJ1-5,CASSYSQSGNQPQHF,TGTGCCAGCAGTTACTCTCAGTCGGGCAATCAGCCCCAGCATTTT
TRBD1,TRBV6-1,few,TRBJ2-1,CASSTPHRQGAGNEQFF,TGTGCCAGCAGCACACCCCACAGACAGGGGGCGGGTAATGAGCAGTTCTTC
TRBD2,TRBV20-1,-,TRBJ2-5,CSARPRLAGGSKETQYF,TGCAGTGCTAGGCCTAGACTAGCGGGGGGATCCAAAGAGACCCAGTACTTC
-,TRBV5-1,-,TRBJ2-1,CASSSGRLQYNEQFF,TGCGCCAGCAGCTCGGGACGTCTACAATACAATGAGCAGTTCTTC
-,TRBV21-1,once,TRBJ2-4,CASRAVRNKNIQYF,TGTGCCTCCCGGGCTGTCAGGAACAAAAACATTCAGTACTTC
TRBD2,TRBV6-2/TRBV6-3,-,TRBJ2-5,CASSYSRTSGQETQYF,TGTGCCAGCAGTTACTCAAGGACTAGCGGACAAGAGACCCAGTACTTC
-,TRBV2,-,TRBJ2-2,CASTPTEGGPTGELFF,TGTGCCAGCACCCCTACCGAGGGGGGGCCAACCGGGGAGCTGTTTTTT
-,TRBV6-5,-,TRBJ2-6,CASSLSGANVLTF,TGTGCCAGCAGTTTATCGGGGGCCAACGTCCTGACTTTC
-,TRBV30,-,TRBJ2-5,CAWSGGRLETQYF,TGTGCCTGGAGTGGAGGGCGGTTAGAGACCCAGTACTTC
TRBD2,TRBV5-6,-,TRBJ2-3,CASRKESGGAGTDTQYF,TGTGCCAGCAGAAAAGAAAGCGGGGGGGCCGGCACAGATACGCAGTATTTT
-,TRBV7-8,few,TRBJ2-6,CASSRVPGANVLTF,TGTGCCAGCAGCCGTGTCCCTGGGGCCAACGTCCTGACTTTC
-,TRBV19,medium-sized,TRBJ2-7,CASRGTGPSYEQYF,TGTGCCAGTAGGGGGACGGGCCCATCCTACGAGCAGTACTTC
-,TRBV2,-,TRBJ1-1,CASLRAGNTEAFF,TGTGCCAGCCTCCGGGCTGGGAATACTGAAGCTTTCTTT
-,TRBV6-5,few,TRBJ2-2,CASSYAGANTGELFF,TGTGCCAGCAGTTACGCAGGGGCGAACACCGGGGAGCTGTTTTTT
TRBD1,TRBV29-1,few,TRBJ1-2,CSGTGGWGYTF,TGCAGCGGGACAGGGGGATGGGGCTACACCTTC
TRBD1,TRBV28,few,TRBJ1-4,CASSGDRGGEKLFF,TGTGCCAGCAGTGGGGACAGGGGTGGAGAAAAACTGTTTTTT